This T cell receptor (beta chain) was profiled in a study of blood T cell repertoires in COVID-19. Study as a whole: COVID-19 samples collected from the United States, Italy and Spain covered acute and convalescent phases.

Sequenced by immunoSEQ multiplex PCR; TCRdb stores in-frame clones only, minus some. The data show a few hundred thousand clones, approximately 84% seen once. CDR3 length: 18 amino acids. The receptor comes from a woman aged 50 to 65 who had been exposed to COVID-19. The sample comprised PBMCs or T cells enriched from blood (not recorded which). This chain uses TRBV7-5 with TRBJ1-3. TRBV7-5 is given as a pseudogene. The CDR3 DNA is TGTGTCAGAAGCACTGGGGGGGACACCGGGGTCTCTGGAAACACCATATATTTT. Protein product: CVRSTGGDTGVSGNTIYF.